Listed below are T cell receptor beta chains from one sample, sequenced in a study of T cells in Graves' hyperthyroidism and ophthalmopathy. MiXCR, run by TCRdb on the multiplex PCR reads, gives a single entry per CDR3 protein. The table includes over 700,000 distinct CDR3 sequences, 18% detected once. Sequenced: blood. Receptors originate from a woman aged 45-65 years with Graves' hyperthyroidism that later progressed to Graves' ophthalmopathy. CDR3s include the opening cysteine and the closing phenylalanine or tryptophan. Fields, in order: V gene, D gene, J gene, clone size, CDR3 DNA, CDR3 protein. A D gene is named only where the DNA matches it firmly. Expanded clones get a size class; other rows say once, few or many, or leave the size out.

V gene: TRBV9
D gene: TRBD2
J gene: TRBJ2-3
clone size: few
CDR3 DNA: TGTGCCAGCAGCACCGGGGGAGCGGGGGTCACAGATACGCAGTATTTT
CDR3 protein: CASSTGGAGVTDTQYF

V gene: TRBV7-6
D gene: TRBD1
J gene: TRBJ1-1
clone size: few
CDR3 DNA: TGTGCCAGCAGTCCCTATGAGACAGGGGGCAACCCAAACACTGAAGCTTTCTTT
CDR3 protein: CASSPYETGGNPNTEAFF

V gene: TRBV19
D gene: -
J gene: TRBJ2-3
clone size: few
CDR3 DNA: TGTGCCAGCCGGCTAGGGGTTTCCGATACGCAGTATTTT
CDR3 protein: CASRLGVSDTQYF

V gene: TRBV2
D gene: -
J gene: TRBJ1-1
clone size: many
CDR3 DNA: TGTGCCAGCAGTGGGGTTTTGGGGAGCCCCAGCACTGAAGCTTTCTTT
CDR3 protein: CASSGVLGSPSTEAFF

V gene: TRBV28
D gene: TRBD1
J gene: TRBJ1-2
clone size: once
CDR3 DNA: TGTGCCAGCAGACCAGACAGGGAGCCGGGGTATGGCTACACCTTC
CDR3 protein: CASRPDREPGYGYTF

V gene: TRBV3-1
D gene: -
J gene: TRBJ1-2
clone size: many
CDR3 DNA: TGTGCCAGCAGCCAAGTAGCAGGGCCACTGTATGGCTACACCTTC
CDR3 protein: CASSQVAGPLYGYTF

V gene: TRBV7-2
D gene: TRBD1
J gene: TRBJ2-2
clone size: many
CDR3 DNA: TGTGCCAGCAGCCTTCCCCCGGGACAGGGGCCGACCGGGGAGCTGTTTTTT
CDR3 protein: CASSLPPGQGPTGELFF

V gene: TRBV6-2/TRBV6-3
D gene: -
J gene: TRBJ2-1
clone size: few
CDR3 DNA: TGTGCCAGCAGTTCCGAGGGGACACCAAACAATGAGCAGTTCTTC
CDR3 protein: CASSSEGTPNNEQFF

V gene: TRBV11-3
D gene: -
J gene: TRBJ1-2
clone size: many
CDR3 DNA: TGTGCCAGCAGCCACAGGGAGTCAGACTATGGCTACACCTTC
CDR3 protein: CASSHRESDYGYTF

V gene: TRBV10-3
D gene: -
J gene: TRBJ2-3
clone size: -
CDR3 DNA: TGTGCCATCAGGGGGGCCGGCGGACCAGATACGCAGTATTTT
CDR3 protein: CAIRGAGGPDTQYF

V gene: TRBV19
D gene: -
J gene: TRBJ2-5
clone size: few
CDR3 DNA: TGTGCCAGTAGTATGGGGGCGACCGGAGGCCTCCAAGAGACCCAGTACTTC
CDR3 protein: CASSMGATGGLQETQYF

V gene: TRBV3-1
D gene: -
J gene: TRBJ1-1
clone size: -
CDR3 DNA: TGTGCCAGCGCTGCAGGTTTTGGTGAAGCTTTCTTT
CDR3 protein: CASAAGFGEAFF

V gene: TRBV9
D gene: -
J gene: TRBJ1-2
clone size: few
CDR3 DNA: TGTGCCAGCAGCCCCCCCCTCGGGGGCTATGGCTACACCTTC
CDR3 protein: CASSPPLGGYGYTF

V gene: TRBV18
D gene: -
J gene: TRBJ1-2
clone size: many
CDR3 DNA: TGTGCCAGCTCACCACCGATCGGGCGGGACGAGGGGTATGGCTACACCTTC
CDR3 protein: CASSPPIGRDEGYGYTF

V gene: TRBV6-1
D gene: -
J gene: TRBJ1-2
clone size: few
CDR3 DNA: TGTGCCAGCAGTGAGCCTCACCGGGACGGATTAAACTATGGCTACACCTTC
CDR3 protein: CASSEPHRDGLNYGYTF

V gene: TRBV7-2
D gene: -
J gene: TRBJ1-5
clone size: few
CDR3 DNA: TGTGCCAGCAGCCAATGGTGGTTGGCTTTCGGGGGCTTCAATCAGCCCCAGCATTTT
CDR3 protein: CASSQWWLAFGGFNQPQHF

V gene: TRBV12-3/TRBV12-4
D gene: -
J gene: TRBJ1-2
clone size: -
CDR3 DNA: TGTGCCAGCAGTTTATTGGCGGGGGCGAATGGCTACACCTTC
CDR3 protein: CASSLLAGANGYTF

V gene: TRBV5-1
D gene: -
J gene: TRBJ2-4
clone size: -
CDR3 DNA: TGCGCCAGCAGCTTGGCCGGGGGCGGCAAAAACATTCAGTACTTC
CDR3 protein: CASSLAGGGKNIQYF

V gene: TRBV29-1
D gene: -
J gene: TRBJ1-5
clone size: -
CDR3 DNA: TGCAGCGTTGGGGGACACGGCACCAATCAGCCCCAGCATTTT
CDR3 protein: CSVGGHGTNQPQHF

V gene: TRBV6-1
D gene: TRBD2
J gene: TRBJ2-1
clone size: few
CDR3 DNA: TGTGCCAGCAGTCGCTCTAGCGGGGGGGCCTTCTACAATGAGCAGTTCTTC
CDR3 protein: CASSRSSGGAFYNEQFF

V gene: TRBV3-1
D gene: -
J gene: TRBJ1-3
clone size: few
CDR3 DNA: TGTGCCAGCAGCCAAGATTGGGGAACTGGAAACACCATATATTTT
CDR3 protein: CASSQDWGTGNTIYF

V gene: TRBV6-1
D gene: -
J gene: TRBJ2-3
clone size: few
CDR3 DNA: TGTGCCAGCACTGAGGCAGATACGCAGTATTTT
CDR3 protein: CASTEADTQYF

V gene: TRBV6-1
D gene: TRBD2
J gene: TRBJ2-5
clone size: many
CDR3 DNA: TGTGCCAGCAGTTACGGGGGGATGAGCGAGACCCAGTACTTC
CDR3 protein: CASSYGGMSETQYF

V gene: TRBV6-1
D gene: -
J gene: TRBJ1-1
clone size: few
CDR3 DNA: TGTGCCAGCGCAGGACCCTGGAACACTGAAGCTTTCTTT
CDR3 protein: CASAGPWNTEAFF

V gene: TRBV3-1
D gene: -
J gene: TRBJ1-5
clone size: many
CDR3 DNA: TGTGCCAGCAGCCAAGAATCCCATCAGCCCCAGCATTTT
CDR3 protein: CASSQESHQPQHF

V gene: TRBV7-3
D gene: TRBD1
J gene: TRBJ2-1
clone size: few
CDR3 DNA: TGTGCCAGCAGCCCACAGACAGGGTACAATGAGCAGTTCTTC
CDR3 protein: CASSPQTGYNEQFF

V gene: TRBV11-2
D gene: -
J gene: TRBJ2-5
clone size: many
CDR3 DNA: TGTGCCAGCAGCTTAGAATCGGGGACGGACCAAGAGACCCAGTACTTC
CDR3 protein: CASSLESGTDQETQYF

V gene: TRBV10-3
D gene: -
J gene: TRBJ2-2
clone size: few
CDR3 DNA: TGTGCCATCAGCCGGGACGGCTACACCGGGGAGCTGTTTTTT
CDR3 protein: CAISRDGYTGELFF

V gene: TRBV20-1
D gene: TRBD1
J gene: TRBJ1-1
clone size: -
CDR3 DNA: TGCAGTGCTCCGCGCTCCGGGACAGGGAACACTGAAGCTTTCTTT
CDR3 protein: CSAPRSGTGNTEAFF

V gene: TRBV3-1
D gene: TRBD1
J gene: TRBJ2-2
clone size: few
CDR3 DNA: TGTGCCAGCAGCCAAGACCACCCCGGGACAGGAAACACCGGGGAGCTGTTTTTT
CDR3 protein: CASSQDHPGTGNTGELFF

V gene: TRBV12-3/TRBV12-4
D gene: TRBD2
J gene: TRBJ2-2
clone size: -
CDR3 DNA: TGTGCCAGCATCATTAGCGGGGGTGGCGGGGAGCTGTTTTTT
CDR3 protein: CASIISGGGGELFF

V gene: TRBV5-1
D gene: -
J gene: TRBJ2-5
clone size: many
CDR3 DNA: TGCGCCAGCAGCTTGGTACCGAGAGGAGGAGAGACCCAGTACTTC
CDR3 protein: CASSLVPRGGETQYF

V gene: TRBV18
D gene: -
J gene: TRBJ2-5
clone size: few
CDR3 DNA: TGTGCCAGCTCACCACCCAGTTCAAGAGATACCCAGTACTTC
CDR3 protein: CASSPPSSRDTQYF

V gene: TRBV27
D gene: TRBD1
J gene: TRBJ2-3
clone size: few
CDR3 DNA: TGTGCCAGCAGCGTCCGCGAGGGGGCGTGGAACACAGATACGCAGTATTTT
CDR3 protein: CASSVREGAWNTDTQYF

V gene: TRBV4-1
D gene: TRBD1
J gene: TRBJ1-1
clone size: -
CDR3 DNA: TGCGCCAGCAGCCAATCCCAGGGGGTGGTATGGGACACTGAAGCTTTCTTT
CDR3 protein: CASSQSQGVVWDTEAFF

V gene: TRBV7-9
D gene: TRBD1
J gene: TRBJ1-3
clone size: -
CDR3 DNA: TGTGCCAGCAGAACGACAGGGGGTGGAAACACCATATATTTT
CDR3 protein: CASRTTGGGNTIYF

V gene: TRBV18
D gene: TRBD1
J gene: TRBJ1-5
clone size: few
CDR3 DNA: TGTGCCAGCTGTCCGGGACAGGGAGGTCAGCCCCAGCATTTT
CDR3 protein: CASCPGQGGQPQHF

V gene: TRBV12-5
D gene: TRBD1
J gene: TRBJ2-1
clone size: -
CDR3 DNA: TGTGCTAGTGTCCTACAGGGGGCCTCCTACAATGAGCAGTTCTTC
CDR3 protein: CASVLQGASYNEQFF

V gene: TRBV12-3/TRBV12-4
D gene: -
J gene: TRBJ1-1
clone size: many
CDR3 DNA: TGTGCCAGCAGTTTCGGGCTTGTCATGAACACTGAAGCTTTCTTT
CDR3 protein: CASSFGLVMNTEAFF

V gene: TRBV19
D gene: -
J gene: TRBJ2-6
clone size: -
CDR3 DNA: TGTGCCAGTAGTAGTCTCTTCAGGCCTGGGGCCAACGTCCTGACTTTC
CDR3 protein: CASSSLFRPGANVLTF

V gene: TRBV5-1
D gene: -
J gene: TRBJ2-2
clone size: few
CDR3 DNA: TGCGCCAGCAGCTTGAGGGATATGACGGACACCGGGGAGCTGTTTTTT
CDR3 protein: CASSLRDMTDTGELFF

V gene: TRBV29-1
D gene: -
J gene: TRBJ2-3
clone size: many
CDR3 DNA: TGCAGCGTTGAAGGGGGGGCCACAGATACGCAGTATTTT
CDR3 protein: CSVEGGATDTQYF

V gene: TRBV6-2/TRBV6-3
D gene: -
J gene: TRBJ1-2
clone size: many
CDR3 DNA: TGTGCCAGCAGTTACTCGAGGGGGATGAGCTATGGCTACACCTTC
CDR3 protein: CASSYSRGMSYGYTF

V gene: TRBV5-1
D gene: -
J gene: TRBJ1-5
clone size: -
CDR3 DNA: TGCGCCAGTTCAGAACAGGGAGATCAGCCCCAGCATTTT
CDR3 protein: CASSEQGDQPQHF

V gene: TRBV5-1
D gene: -
J gene: TRBJ2-7
clone size: few
CDR3 DNA: TGCGCCAGCAGCTTTGGCTTGGTGAGGCTCGACGAGCAGTACTTC
CDR3 protein: CASSFGLVRLDEQYF

V gene: TRBV18
D gene: -
J gene: TRBJ2-7
clone size: -
CDR3 DNA: TGTGCCAGCTCACCGCTCGGGACTGTGGCCTACGAGCAGTACTTC
CDR3 protein: CASSPLGTVAYEQYF

V gene: TRBV12-3/TRBV12-4
D gene: -
J gene: TRBJ1-5
clone size: -
CDR3 DNA: TGTGCCAGCAGTCCGTTTATAGATAGCAATCAGCCCCAGCATTTT
CDR3 protein: CASSPFIDSNQPQHF

V gene: TRBV2
D gene: TRBD1
J gene: TRBJ2-2
clone size: few
CDR3 DNA: TGTGCCAGCAGGGCGGAGACAGGGTACCTGTTTTTT
CDR3 protein: CASRAETGYLFF